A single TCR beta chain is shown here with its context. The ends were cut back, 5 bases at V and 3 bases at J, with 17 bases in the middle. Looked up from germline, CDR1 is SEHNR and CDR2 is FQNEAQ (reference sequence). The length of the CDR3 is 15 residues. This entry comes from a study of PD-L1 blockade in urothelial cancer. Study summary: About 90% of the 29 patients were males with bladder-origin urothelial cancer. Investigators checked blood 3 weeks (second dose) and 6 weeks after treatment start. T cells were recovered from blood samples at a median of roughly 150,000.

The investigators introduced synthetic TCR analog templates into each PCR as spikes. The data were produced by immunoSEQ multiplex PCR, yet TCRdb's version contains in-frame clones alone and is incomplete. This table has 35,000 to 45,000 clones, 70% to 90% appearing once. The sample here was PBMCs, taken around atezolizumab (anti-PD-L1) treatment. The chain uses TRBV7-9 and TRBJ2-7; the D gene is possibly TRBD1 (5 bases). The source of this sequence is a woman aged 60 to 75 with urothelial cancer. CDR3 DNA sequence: TGTGCCAGCAGCGAAGGGCAGGGATCCCTCTACGAGCAGTACTTC. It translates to CASSEGQGSLYEQYF.